The 32 T cell receptor beta chains presented below share a single source sample, sequenced in a study of read filtering for tumor transcriptome and immune sequencing (TCRdb year 2020). Instrument on record: Illumina HiSeq 4000. Starting from roughly 0.4 ug RNA, TCR libraries were constructed with the Immunoverse kit using molecular barcoded adaptors that cover the alpha/delta and beta/gamma chains. Using fastp trimming at Q25 and MiXCR clonotype assembly, TCRdb reanalyzed the public sequencing data and kept in-frame beta chains. Rows are combined by CDR3 protein, so each entry shows the most common genes and DNA. A total of approximately 150,000 distinct CDR3 sequences appear in this sample, about 13% of them only once. The ten largest account for more than 6.5% of the sample. What was sequenced was a population of CD138-negative cells sorted from bone marrow. What the cell subset or site label conveys for this sample: bone marrow mononuclear cells depleted of CD138+ plasma/myeloma cells by negative magnetic selection. The receptors come from a donor at least 40 years old with multiple myeloma.

As concerns this clonotype: One end of the junction is discordant with germline, which a read error may explain. The chain carries TRBV4-2 and TRBJ1-2, with TRBD1 matching 8 bases. The CDR3 loop spans 15 amino acids. Germline V gives CDR1 LGHNA, CDR2 YNFKEQ. CDR3 in DNA: TGCGCCAGCAGCCAGGGGGCCGGGACAAATTATAGCTACACCTTC. Translation gives CASSQGAGTNYSYTF.

This clonotype came up many times. The chain links TRBV7-9 to TRBJ2-3, with D possibly matching TRBD2 (6 bases). The germline gives CDR1 SEHNR, CDR2 FQNEAQ (reference sequence). The CDR3 runs to 15 residues. V lost 5 bases to trimming and J lost 4 bases, with 16 bases between them. CDR3 region: CASSVDVGGADTQYF. CDR3 sequence (DNA): TGTGCCAGCAGCGTTGACGTGGGCGGGGCAGATACGCAGTATTTT.

This clonotype occurred many times. This sequence joins TRBV12-3 or TRBV12-4 and TRBJ2-3; 9 nucleotides match TRBD2. CDR3 length equals 16 residues. V lost 2 bases, J lost 3 bases, and 6 bases stayed unmatched. The CDR3 sequence is CASSLSSGRLTDTQYF. The CDR3 DNA sequence: TGTGCCAGCAGTTTATCAAGCGGGAGGCTTACAGATACGCAGTATTTT.

J is TRBJ2-1 and V is TRBV11-2; D is unclear. The V gene's germline CDR1 is SGHAT and CDR2 FQNNGV. Trimming left V 5 bases short and J 2 bases short, with 13 bases between. The CDR3 is 15 residues long. The CDR3 DNA follows: TGTGCCAGCAGCGCACATCTGGCCACCTACAATGAGCAGTTCTTC. Translation: CASSAHLATYNEQFF.

There are many counts of this clonotype. The chain is built from TRBV18 and TRBJ1-2; possibly TRBD1 for D (5 bases). Germline V gene data show CDR1 as KGHSH and CDR2 as LQKENI. The CDR3 consists of 13 residues. The V end lost 6 bases, the J end lost 3 bases, and 11 bases lay between the germline ends. The DNA for the CDR3 is TGTGCCAGCTCCGTGGGGGTCGACTATGGCTACACCTTC. Translation: CASSVGVDYGYTF.

In the case of this clonotype: An end of the junction differs from the germline gene, which may be a read error. The V and J genes are TRBV20-1 and TRBJ2-3; the D gene is possibly TRBD2 (6 bases). The CDR3 has 16 residues. Germline V gives CDR1 DFQATT, CDR2 SNEGSKA (reference sequence). This CDR3 is CSARDGREPWGDAQYF. The CDR3 DNA sequence: TGCAGTGCTAGAGATGGACGGGAGCCTTGGGGAGATGCGCAGTATTTT.

This clonotype has a count of ten or more. This chain joins TRBV14 and TRBJ1-3; no firm D call. Germline V gene sequence: CDR1 SGHDN, CDR2 FVKESK. This CDR3 has 14 amino acids. V was pared by 7 bases and J by 4 bases, with 14 bases between. CDR3 nucleotides: TGTGCCAGCACCTCGAGAGGGAGGGGAAACACCATATATTTT. As protein: CASTSRGRGNTIYF.

This clonotype was counted many times. The rearrangement links TRBV3-1 to TRBJ2-7, with TRBD1 matching over 9 bases. This CDR3 has 14 amino acids. The V and J ends lost 4 bases and 2 bases, in that order; junction bases with no gene match: 3. Germline-derived CDR1 and CDR2 are LGHDT and YNNKEL (reference sequence). The CDR3: CASSRDRAPYEQYF. DNA for the CDR3: TGTGCCAGCAGCCGGGACAGGGCCCCCTACGAGCAGTACTTC.

On this clonotype: A much larger clone lies a single base off, so this may be a read error. The rearrangement uses TRBV2 and TRBJ2-1; D uncertain. CDR3 size: 15 residues. Germline CDR1 reads SNHLY; CDR2 reads FYNNEI. V dropped 6 bases and J dropped 5 bases, with 17 bases sitting between them. CDR3 sequence reads: CASSPQIRRHNEQFF. CDR3 nucleotides: TGTGCCAGCAGCCCTCAAATAAGACGCCACAATGAGCAGTTCTTC.

The sample holds many counts of this clonotype. The chain joins TRBV11-3 to TRBJ1-1; D is undetermined. The ends were cut back, 3 bases at V and 2 bases at J, with 4 bases in the middle. This CDR3 has 12 residues. CDR1 is SGHNT and CDR2 is YENEEA in the germline V gene. CDR3 protein: CASSLANTEAFF. Here the CDR3 DNA reads TGTGCCAGCAGCTTGGCAAACACTGAAGCTTTCTTT.

This clonotype has only a few counts. This rearrangement joins TRBV5-1 to TRBJ1-1, with 7 bases aligning to TRBD1. Germline CDR1 and CDR2: SGHRS and YFSETQ. The CDR3 has 16 amino acids. Germline trimming cut 6 bases from V and 1 base from J; bases unmatched to any gene: 12. As DNA, the CDR3 is TGCGCCAGCAAGACCCTGAGGGGGCTCGAGAACACTGAAGCTTTCTTT. Amino acids: CASKTLRGLENTEAFF.

This clonotype showed up many times. The chain employs TRBV18 and TRBJ2-1, with D possibly being TRBD1 or TRBD2 (5 bases each). V shed 3 bases and J shed 3 bases, with 18 bases lying between them. CDR1 and CDR2 (germline): KGHSH, LQKENI. The CDR3 runs 17 residues. The CDR3 protein is CASSPLLGPLGYNEQFF. The CDR3 bases are TGTGCCAGCTCACCCCTTTTGGGACCTTTGGGCTACAATGAGCAGTTCTTC.

Of note for this clonotype: A much larger clone lies one base from this, so it may be a read error. The chain recombines TRBV12-3 or TRBV12-4 with TRBJ1-1, with unresolved D. The V gene lost 8 bases and the J gene lost 4 bases, with 20 bases spanning the gap. The CDR3 is 15 amino acids. CDR3 amino acids: CASGSDDLGSTEAFF. DNA of the CDR3: TGTGCCAGCGGAAGCGACGACCTTGGGAGCACTGAAGCTTTCTTT.

This clonotype was observed at least ten times. J is TRBJ2-6 and V is TRBV10-3, with no clear D. V was shortened by 3 bases and J by 0 bases, with 6 bases between the two germline ends. The V gene's germline CDR1 is ENHRY and CDR2 SYGVKD. The CDR3 totals 15 residues. As DNA, the CDR3 is TGTGCCATCAGTGAAGCCCCCTCTGGGGCCAACGTCCTGACTTTC. Translation: CAISEAPSGANVLTF.

In its sample, this clonotype was seen many times. This rearrangement joins TRBV24-1 to TRBJ2-1, with a weak D call TRBD2 (7 bases). V was pared by 4 bases and J by 3 bases, with 15 bases between. The CDR3 has 16 amino acids. In germline, CDR1 is KGHDR, CDR2 SFDVKD. The CDR3 loop reads CATSDPHGGLYNEQFF. CDR3 DNA: TGTGCCACCAGTGACCCCCACGGGGGGCTCTACAATGAGCAGTTCTTC.

V gene TRBV9 combines with J gene TRBJ1-1, with TRBD1 matching over 7 bases. Germline values: CDR1 SGDLS, CDR2 YYNGEE. Losses at the gene ends were 7 bases for V and 3 bases for J; bases not matched to a gene: 15. CDR3 length: 16 residues. The CDR3 here is CASSPPEQGTDTEAFF. CDR3 coding DNA: TGTGCCAGCTCCCCCCCCGAACAGGGGACGGACACTGAAGCTTTCTTT.

This clonotype has a count of ten or more. The rearrangement joins TRBV5-5 to TRBJ1-1; D perhaps matches TRBD1 (6 bases). With 4 bases removed from V and 6 bases from J, the gap between germline ends came to 16 bases. This CDR3 comprises 14 residues. Germline loops: CDR1 SGHKS, CDR2 YYEKEE (reference sequence). CDR3 sequence: CASSGGQGRAEAFF. The CDR3 coding sequence is TGTGCCAGCAGCGGTGGGCAGGGGCGCGCTGAAGCTTTCTTT.

This clonotype has at least ten counts. The rearrangement uses TRBV11-2 and TRBJ2-3, with D possibly matching TRBD2 (5 bases). V was clipped by 1 base and J by 0 bases, with 11 bases between them. The CDR3 is 16 residues long. CDR1 and CDR2 from the germline V gene are SGHAT and FQNNGV. The CDR3 spells CASSLGDGLSTDTQYF. CDR3 bases: TGTGCCAGCAGCTTAGGTGACGGACTGAGCACAGATACGCAGTATTTT.

The rearrangement links TRBV19 to TRBJ2-7; TRBD1 aligns across 9 bases. Germline V gives CDR1 LNHDA, CDR2 SQIVND (reference sequence). The junction had 8 bases not matched to a gene; V was cut back by 5 bases and J by 3 bases. The CDR3 length is 15 residues. This chain's CDR3 is CASSAGTGSDYEQYF. The CDR3 DNA reads as TGTGCCAGTAGTGCCGGGACAGGGTCTGACTACGAGCAGTACTTC.

This clonotype was observed at least ten times. V usage is TRBV7-2 and J usage is TRBJ2-2, with 8 bases matching TRBD1. The CDR3 covers 14 residues. Trimming took 8 bases from V and 3 from J; bases not matched to a gene: 5. Germline V gives CDR1 SGHTA, CDR2 FQGNSA. Here the CDR3 reads CASAGTGHTGELFF. The CDR3 DNA reads TGTGCCAGCGCAGGGACAGGACACACCGGGGAGCTGTTTTTT.

The V call is TRBV19, the J call TRBJ1-1; no clear D gene. Germline CDR1 LNHDA, CDR2 SQIVND (reference sequence). V lost 3 bases to trimming and J lost 4 bases, with 15 bases between them. This CDR3 spans 15 amino acids. This CDR3 reads CASSMPGRSVTEAFF. Here the CDR3 DNA reads TGTGCCAGTAGTATGCCCGGCAGGTCAGTCACTGAAGCTTTCTTT.

The sample holds many counts of this clonotype. The rearrangement uses TRBV25-1 and TRBJ1-1; D perhaps matches TRBD1 (5 bases). Germline V lookup: CDR1 MGHDK, CDR2 SYGVNS. The CDR3 totals 14 residues. Trimming shortened V by 3 bases and J by 3 bases, and 11 bases separated the two germline ends. The CDR3 here is CASSEVGTYTEAFF. The CDR3 DNA sequence: TGTGCCAGCAGTGAGGTCGGGACGTACACTGAAGCTTTCTTT.

The rearrangement links TRBV10-3 to TRBJ2-3; 9 bases agree with TRBD2. The CDR3 extends over 16 amino acids. Germline CDR1 ENHRY, CDR2 SYGVKD. The ends lost 0 bases at V and 2 bases at J; junction bases unmatched: 3. The CDR3 nucleotides read TGTGCCATCAGTGAGTCGCGCGGGAGGGCCACAGATACGCAGTATTTT. It codes for CAISESRGRATDTQYF.

This clonotype was recorded at least ten times. The rearrangement joins TRBV6-5 to TRBJ1-5; D is unresolved. This CDR3 has 13 amino acids. Trimming left V 4 bases short and J 6 bases short, with 10 bases between. CDR1 MNHEY and CDR2 SVGAGI come from the germline V gene. CDR3 coding DNA: TGTGCCAGCAGTTCGGGGAGTATTCAGCCCCAGCATTTT. Translated: CASSSGSIQPQHF.

In its sample, this clonotype was seen a few times. The V call is TRBV3-1, the J call TRBJ2-3; D is unclear. The CDR3 consists of 17 residues. V lost 1 base to trimming and J lost 4 bases, with 18 bases between them. Per germline, CDR1 LGHDT and CDR2 YNNKEL (reference sequence). DNA for the CDR3: TGTGCCAGCAGCCAAGGGGATGGCGGCAAGGTGGCAGATACGCAGTATTTT. It is translated as CASSQGDGGKVADTQYF.

This clonotype showed up just a few times. The chain joins TRBV6-6 to TRBJ1-1; D possibly corresponds to TRBD1 (5 bases). Germline CDR1 reads MNHNY; CDR2 reads SVGAGI (reference sequence). This CDR3 has 15 amino acids. V was clipped by 2 bases and J by 1 base, with 11 bases between them. The DNA for the CDR3 is TGTGCCAGCAGTTACCGCTCTGGGGCGAACACTGAAGCTTTCTTT. This gives the protein CASSYRSGANTEAFF.

In its sample, this clonotype was seen a few times. Relative to the germline gene, one junction end is altered; a read error may explain this. V and J are TRBV6-5 and TRBJ1-4, with 7 nucleotides matching TRBD1. CDR3 size: 16 residues. Germline lookup yields CDR1 MNHEY and CDR2 SVGAGI. CDR3: CASSHLKGAADEKRFF. CDR3 nucleotide sequence: TGTGCCAGCAGCCATTTGAAGGGGGCAGCTGACGAAAAACGGTTTTTT.

Only a few counts were recorded for this clonotype. A clone one base away is much larger, so this may be a read error. The chain couples TRBV30 to TRBJ1-2; D unresolved. Germline V gene sequence: CDR1 GTSNPN, CDR2 SVGIG (reference sequence). Trimming shortened V by 5 bases and J by 8 bases, and 21 bases separated the two germline ends. The CDR3 consists of 14 residues. The CDR3 protein is CAWVRGDGEWGYTF. In DNA, the CDR3 is TGTGCCTGGGTACGAGGTGACGGGGAATGGGGCTACACCTTC.

This clonotype was seen repeatedly, ten times or more. The chain joins TRBV6-2 or TRBV6-3 to TRBJ2-1; 7 positions match TRBD2. The germline V gene encodes CDR1 MNHEY and CDR2 SVGEGT. Trimming took 6 bases from V and 3 from J; bases not matched to a gene: 8. This CDR3 has 15 residues. CDR3: CASRRQTSNYNEQFF. CDR3 DNA sequence: TGTGCCAGCAGACGTCAGACTAGCAACTACAATGAGCAGTTCTTC.

Many counts were recorded for this clonotype. This chain links TRBV7-2 with TRBJ1-1; 8 nucleotides agree with TRBD1. This CDR3 spans 16 amino acids. Per the germline V gene, CDR1 is SGHTA and CDR2 is FQGNSA. The ends lost 5 bases at V and 1 base at J; junction bases unmatched: 9. CDR3 region: CASSPRTGRANTEAFF. In DNA form, the CDR3 reads TGTGCCAGCAGCCCGAGGACAGGGAGGGCGAACACTGAAGCTTTCTTT.

This clonotype appeared a single time. With a much larger clone just one base away, this may be a read error. The chain carries TRBV6-5 and TRBJ2-7, with a weak D call TRBD1 (5 bases). Trimming removed 5 bases at V and 6 bases at J, with 17 bases between. Germline assignment: CDR1 MNHEY and CDR2 SVGAGI. The CDR3 length is 14 residues. The chain's CDR3 is CASSLGVLSGEQYF. In nucleotides, the CDR3 is TGTGCCAGCAGTCTAGGGGTACTCTCGGGCGAGCAGTACTTC.

This clonotype was seen repeatedly, ten times or more. The rearrangement links TRBV5-5 to TRBJ2-2; D gene ambiguous. Germline loops: CDR1 SGHKS, CDR2 YYEKEE (reference sequence). Trimming removed 2 bases at V and 4 bases at J, with 6 bases between. CDR3 length: 13 residues. The CDR3 protein is CASSFTSTGELFF. The CDR3 DNA reads TGTGCCAGCAGCTTCACTTCCACCGGGGAGCTGTTTTTT.